Given below is one T cell receptor beta chain in context. This CDR3 contains 13 residues. CDR1 is LNHDA, CDR2 SQIVND, per germline (reference sequence). The V gene end was trimmed by 7 bases and the J gene end by 4 bases; junction bases not matched to a gene: 6. This specimen belongs to a study of blood T cell repertoires in COVID-19. Turning to the study itself: Spain, Italy and the United States supplied samples that represented acute and convalescent COVID-19. T cells, B-cell-depleted T cells, or PBMCs supplied cDNA or gDNA.

How the authors handled the data: Reference gene primer amplification gave nucleated cell count estimates. Here immunoSEQ multiplex PCR was the method, and the copy in TCRdb shows in-frame clones only, minus some. The V and J calls and the clone size are those of that table, but D and trimming were determined from the DNA. Of more than 100,000 clones detected, approximately 86% appear once; the ten largest clones hold less than 4.5%. The sequencing input was peripheral blood. The J gene is TRBJ2-5, the V gene TRBV19; TRBD1 matches 7 bases. The TCR comes from a human donor in a cohort sampled during active COVID-19. This chain's CDR3 is CASTDRARETQYF. CDR3 DNA sequence: TGTGCCAGTACCGACAGGGCCCGAGAGACCCAGTACTTC.